The 2 T cell receptor beta chains below all came from one sample that was sequenced in a study of T cells after yellow fever vaccination. TCRdb fed the 5' RACE reads into MiXCR, producing one record per CDR3 protein. This sample has a few hundred thousand distinct CDR3 sequences, with around 3.1% found just once. Sequenced material: CD4+ T cells sorted from PBMCs, taken 10 days after the yellow fever booster vaccination. These receptors all come from a man between 18 and 29 years old who received the YFV17D yellow fever vaccine.

V usage is TRBV4-1 and J usage is TRBJ1-4; no clear D. Germline CDR1 and CDR2: MGHRA and YSYEKL. The CDR3 runs 14 residues. Trimming left V 5 bases short and J 8 bases short, with 15 bases between. CDR3 DNA: TGCGCCAGCAGCTTCGTGGTCGGGTTGGAAAAACTGTTTTTT. It specifies CASSFVVGLEKLFF.

At least ten counts were recorded for this clonotype. This chain joins TRBV5-6 and TRBJ1-1, with D uncertain. The V end was cut by 7 bases, the J end by 4 bases, with 14 bases between. Germline CDR1 is SGHDT and CDR2 is YYEEEE. The CDR3 runs to 13 residues. In DNA, the CDR3 is TGTGCCAGCGCCGCCGCTTCGGTCACTGAAGCTTTCTTT. Protein: CASAAASVTEAFF.